Each of the 23 T cell receptor beta chains below was sequenced from the same sample in a study of blood T cell repertoires in COVID-19. Data came from immunoSEQ multiplex PCR; TCRdb stores just in-frame clones and leaves some out. Of under 450,000 clones in the sample, about 90% were seen once. Sequences were obtained from PBMCs or T cells enriched from blood (not recorded which). The receptors derive from a man aged 25 to 40 who had recovered from COVID-19.

Remarks on this clone: One end of the junction fails to match germline, which may point to a read error. The rearrangement uses TRBV6-6 and TRBJ1-4, with a weak D call TRBD1 (6 bases). The CDR3 extends over 14 amino acids. The V gene's germline CDR1 is MNHNY and CDR2 SVGAGI (reference sequence). In nucleotides, the CDR3 is TGTGCCAGCATTTACGGGGGGGCGTCTGAAAAACTGTTTTTT. It is translated as CASIYGGASEKLFF.

This clone was detected once. V and J are TRBV4-2 and TRBJ2-1, with 8 bases lining up with TRBD2. Germline assignment: CDR1 LGHNA and CDR2 YNFKEQ. V shed 7 bases, J shed 2 bases, and the junction held 4 bases outside the gene matches. This CDR3 is 14 amino acids long. CDR3 in amino acids: CASTPGGAYNEQFF. CDR3 in DNA: TGTGCCAGCACCCCCGGGGGGGCCTACAATGAGCAGTTCTTC.

This clone appeared a few times. This sequence joins TRBV3-1 (or the pseudogene TRBV3-2) and TRBJ2-1, with no clear D. The CDR3 totals 14 residues. Germline V gene data show CDR1 as LGHDT and CDR2 as YNNKEL (reference sequence). Deletions cut 6 bases from V and 7 bases from J, with 16 bases between. As DNA, the CDR3 is TGTGCCAGCAGATTTTCACTCGGTCTGAATGAGCAGTTCTTC. Protein product: CASRFSLGLNEQFF.

The rearrangement uses TRBV6-5 and TRBJ2-3, with TRBD1 as a possible D gene (5 bases). Trimming took off 2 bases at V and 0 bases at J, with 9 bases between the two ends. The germline gives CDR1 MNHEY, CDR2 SVGAGI. The CDR3 spans 15 residues. For the CDR3, the DNA is TGTGCCAGCAGTTACAGGGGTGCTAGCACAGATACGCAGTATTTT. It is translated as CASSYRGASTDTQYF.

V and J are TRBV5-1 and TRBJ2-2; D is possibly TRBD1 or TRBD2 (6 bases each). This CDR3 contains 14 residues. V was pared by 7 bases and J by 6 bases, with 16 bases between. The germline V gene encodes CDR1 SGHRS and CDR2 YFSETQ. CDR3 residues: CASRMGGASGELFF. DNA of the CDR3: TGCGCCAGCCGCATGGGGGGCGCTTCCGGGGAGCTGTTTTTT.

This chain connects TRBV2 to TRBJ1-2; D gene unclear. This CDR3 contains 13 residues. V lost 8 bases and J 4 bases, leaving 14 bases between the germline ends. Looked up from germline, CDR1 is SNHLY and CDR2 is FYNNEI. CDR3 region: CASPPGVGYGYTF. CDR3 nucleotides: TGTGCCAGCCCCCCCGGGGTGGGCTATGGCTACACCTTC.

V usage is TRBV11-3 and J usage is TRBJ2-7; perhaps TRBD2 as D (5 bases). Trimming removed 4 bases from V and 6 bases from J, with 16 bases in between. CDR3 size: 14 residues. Looked up from germline, CDR1 is SGHNT and CDR2 is YENEEA. The CDR3 DNA sequence: TGTGCCAGCAGCTCCTCAGCGGAAGGGTTCGAGCAGTACTTC. Amino acids: CASSSSAEGFEQYF.

This chain connects TRBV5-4 to TRBJ2-5; D might be TRBD2 (5 bases). Germline assignment: CDR1 SGHNT and CDR2 YYREEE (reference sequence). Deletions cut 2 bases from V and 3 bases from J, with 14 bases between. The CDR3 loop spans 15 amino acids. The CDR3 sequence is CASSFLGLGEETQYF. For the CDR3, the DNA is TGTGCCAGCAGCTTTCTGGGATTGGGAGAAGAGACCCAGTACTTC.

The V and J genes are TRBV18 and TRBJ1-1; 7 bases line up with TRBD1. The V and J ends lost 6 bases and 1 base, in that order; junction bases with no gene match: 5. Germline V CDR1 and CDR2: KGHSH, LQKENI. The CDR3 sequence is 14 residues long. This CDR3 reads CASSRGTENTEAFF. CDR3 nucleotides: TGTGCCAGCTCTCGGGGGACAGAGAACACTGAAGCTTTCTTT.

The chain carries TRBV7-2 and TRBJ2-7; the match to TRBD1 covers 8 bases. Germline V gene data show CDR1 as SGHTA and CDR2 as FQGNSA. This CDR3 has 15 amino acids. V shed 6 bases, J shed 2 bases, and the junction held 9 bases outside the gene matches. In nucleotides, the CDR3 is TGTGCCAGCAGTATTGCAGGGGGCGTCCCCTACGAGCAGTACTTC. Protein: CASSIAGGVPYEQYF. The whole variable domain, remainder taken from reference TRBV7-2 and TRBJ2-7, is GAGVSQSPSNKVTEKGKDVELRCDPISGHTALYWYRQSLGQGLEFLIYFQGNSAPDKSGLPSDRFSAERTGGSVSTLTIQRTQQEDSAVYLCASSIAGGVPYEQYFGPGTRLTVT.

The chain joins TRBV6-5 to TRBJ2-7; D is ambiguous. Germline-derived CDR1 and CDR2 are MNHEY and SVGAGI. The CDR3 extends over 15 amino acids. The V end lost 0 bases, the J end lost 2 bases, and 11 bases lay between the germline ends. In DNA, the CDR3 is TGTGCCAGCAGTTACTCGGCCTACGACACCTACGAGCAGTACTTC. It translates to CASSYSAYDTYEQYF.

This sequence joins TRBV11-2 and TRBJ1-1; 11 nucleotides align to TRBD1. CDR1 SGHAT and CDR2 FQNNGV come from the germline V gene. The CDR3 has 18 amino acids. Trimming took 5 bases from V and 1 from J; bases not matched to a gene: 12. In DNA, the CDR3 is TGTGCCAGCAGCCAGTCGGACAGGGGGCCGTATTCGAACACTGAAGCTTTCTTT. Protein: CASSQSDRGPYSNTEAFF.

CDR3 residues: CAWRQQRNTEAFF. The CDR3 DNA reads as TGTGCCTGGAGACAACAGAGGAACACTGAAGCTTTCTTT. The rearrangement joins TRBV30 to TRBJ1-1; D not certain. This CDR3 spans 13 amino acids. V gave up 3 bases and J gave up 1 base, with 9 bases separating them. CDR1 and CDR2 from the germline V gene are GTSNPN and SVGIG (reference sequence).

This chain joins TRBV6-4 and TRBJ2-2, with 12 bases that match TRBD2. The CDR3 loop spans 17 amino acids. With V trimmed by 6 bases and J by 7 bases, 12 bases remained unmatched. Germline CDR1 MRHNA, CDR2 SNTAGT. The chain's CDR3 is CASSPSGGDALNGELFF. As DNA, the CDR3 is TGTGCCAGCAGCCCTAGCGGGGGGGACGCCCTCAACGGGGAGCTGTTTTTT.

The chain has TRBV18 and TRBJ2-7; 10 nucleotides match TRBD1. J was trimmed by 4 bases and V by 3 bases; bases with no gene match: 9. Germline V gene data show CDR1 as KGHSH and CDR2 as LQKENI. The CDR3 totals 16 residues. The CDR3 DNA sequence: TGTGCCAGCTCACCCCTTTCAGGGACAGGGGTGTACGAGCAGTACTTC. As protein: CASSPLSGTGVYEQYF.

On this clone itself: This sample includes further DNA sequences coding for the same CDR3. The chain's CDR3 is CAISSGYEQYF. CDR3 in DNA: TGTGCCATCAGTTCCGGCTACGAGCAGTACTTC. The J gene is TRBJ2-7, the V gene TRBV10-3; D unresolved. This CDR3 spans 11 amino acids. CDR1 is ENHRY and CDR2 is SYGVKD in the germline V gene. V shed 5 bases and J shed 3 bases, with 5 bases lying between them.

The chain links TRBV6-5 to TRBJ2-3; D is possibly TRBD2 (5 bases). Germline assignment: CDR1 MNHEY and CDR2 SVGAGI. V lost 0 bases and J 3 bases, leaving 7 bases between the germline ends. This CDR3 comprises 14 residues. This chain's CDR3 is CASSYSEGTDTQYF. CDR3 nucleotide sequence: TGTGCCAGCAGTTACTCCGAGGGTACAGATACGCAGTATTTT.

This clone has only a few counts. This chain uses TRBV23-1 with TRBJ1-1; D is undetermined. TRBV23-1 belongs to the ORF category, with a function that is uncertain. V was clipped by 4 bases and J by 0 bases, with 12 bases between them. This CDR3 is 15 amino acids long. DNA for the CDR3: TGCGCCAGCAGTCGAAGGGAGTCGATGAACACTGAAGCTTTCTTT. Its translation: CASSRRESMNTEAFF.

This clone has just a few counts. Additional DNA sequences in this sample encode the identical CDR3. This chain connects TRBV6-5 to TRBJ1-5, with D tentatively TRBD1 (6 bases). This CDR3 is 15 amino acids long. Between the trimmed V and J ends, which lost 5 bases and 0 bases, there was a span of 11 bases. Germline values: CDR1 MNHEY, CDR2 SVGAGI. This CDR3 is CASSPDRNSNQPQHF. The DNA of the CDR3 is TGTGCCAGCAGTCCGGACAGAAATAGCAATCAGCCCCAGCATTTT.

The chain has TRBV6-5 and TRBJ1-1; D unclear. Trimming removed 0 bases from V and 5 bases from J, with 4 bases in between. The germline V gene encodes CDR1 MNHEY and CDR2 SVGAGI. The CDR3 extends over 12 amino acids. The CDR3 loop reads CASSYSPTEAFF. The CDR3 region has the DNA TGTGCCAGCAGTTACTCCCCGACTGAAGCTTTCTTT.

This chain joins TRBV2 and TRBJ2-1; 9 bases are shared with TRBD2. This CDR3 comprises 14 residues. V shed 3 bases and J 7 bases; nucleotides not matched to a gene: 4. Germline CDR1 is SNHLY and CDR2 is FYNNEI. The CDR3 region is CASSDLAGSNEQFF. The CDR3 DNA sequence: TGTGCCAGCAGTGACCTAGCGGGGAGTAATGAGCAGTTCTTC.

As regards this clone: The identical CDR3 is also encoded by other nucleotide sequences in the sample. V is TRBV9 and J is TRBJ2-3; TRBD2 matches at 10 bases. The CDR3 length is 15 residues. The trim removed 0 bases at V and 6 bases at J, leaving 4 bases unmatched. Germline V gene lookup returns CDR1 SGDLS and CDR2 YYNGEE. CDR3 sequence reads: CASSVVAGGTDTQYF. CDR3 coding DNA: TGTGCCAGCAGCGTAGTAGCGGGGGGTACGGATACGCAGTATTTT.

The V and J genes are TRBV6-1 and TRBJ2-2, with D perhaps TRBD1 (5 bases). Trimming left V 1 base short and J 2 bases short, with 17 bases between. CDR1 and CDR2 from the germline V gene are MNHNS and SASEGT. CDR3 length: 18 amino acids. This chain's CDR3 is CASSEVMYWQGNTGELFF. The CDR3 DNA sequence: TGTGCCAGCAGTGAAGTAATGTACTGGCAGGGTAACACCGGGGAGCTGTTTTTT.